This TCR beta chain is drawn from a study of T cell changes during pregnancy in multiple sclerosis. Assay used: immunoSEQ multiplex PCR; TCRdb lists only in-frame clones, some missing. The sample holds around 100,000 clones, 92% seen once. The CDR3 loop spans 18 amino acids. V dropped 1 base and J dropped 3; count of bases not matched to a gene: 11. Per germline, CDR1 SEHNR and CDR2 FQNEAQ (reference sequence). The sample consisted of peripheral blood, taken after pregnancy. This receptor was obtained from a female donor with multiple sclerosis, enrolled in a pregnancy study. V gene TRBV7-9 combines with J gene TRBJ2-7; 11 nucleotides agree with TRBD2. CDR3 amino acids: CASSLGLAGGPGNYEQYF. For the CDR3, the DNA is TGTGCCAGCAGCTTAGGGCTAGCGGGAGGCCCCGGTAACTACGAGCAGTACTTC. Full variable domain (remainder filled in from reference TRBV7-9 and TRBJ2-7): DTGVSQNPRHKITKRGQNVTFRCDPISEHNRLYWYRQTLGQGPEFLTYFQNEAQLEKSRLLSDRFSAERPKGSFSTLEIQRTEQGDSAMYLCASSLGLAGGPGNYEQYFGPGTRLTVT.